This T cell receptor (beta chain) was recovered during a study of T cells in Graves' hyperthyroidism and ophthalmopathy. Study conclusions and caveats: Most clonotypes that expanded in the thyroid above 0.001 also showed up in blood. Stable hyperthyroidism and ophthalmopathy were separated using 13 V-J signatures.

Only a few counts were recorded for this clonotype. The antigen is undetermined. TCR beta CDR3 region amplification was performed from RNA transcripts. TCR CDR3 regions were first amplified by RT-PCR with HTBI primers. TCRdb redid the calling of the multiplex PCR reads with MiXCR, one entry per CDR3 protein. The sample has more than 50,000 distinct CDR3 sequences; roughly 58% are singletons. CDR1 and CDR2 from the germline V gene are KGHSH and LQKENI. Trimming took 2 bases from V and 2 from J; bases not matched to a gene: 8. This CDR3 has 16 amino acids. The chain recombines TRBV18 with TRBJ2-7; 8 positions match TRBD2. This TCR was sampled from a woman between 55 and 75 years old with Graves' ophthalmopathy. What was sequenced was blood. The CDR3 reads CASSPRKAGGPYEQYF. The CDR3 DNA sequence: TGTGCCAGCTCACCAAGGAAGGCGGGGGGCCCCTACGAGCAGTACTTC.